Each of the 24 T cell receptor beta chains below was sequenced from the same sample in a study of blood T cell repertoires in COVID-19. TCRdb's table, derived via immunoSEQ multiplex PCR, lists solely in-frame clones and lacks some. The sample has some 670,000 clones; 80% to 90% are singletons. The material sequenced was peripheral blood. The receptors stem from a woman aged 18-29 years with acute or convalescent COVID-19.

This chain connects TRBV3-1 (or the pseudogene TRBV3-2) to TRBJ2-5; unclear D gene. Trimming removed 4 bases at V and 7 bases at J, with 16 bases between. This CDR3 is 14 amino acids long. Germline assignment: CDR1 LGHDT and CDR2 YNNKEL (reference sequence). CDR3 region: CASSPHYSPGTQYF. CDR3 bases: TGTGCCAGCAGCCCCCACTATTCCCCCGGGACCCAGTACTTC.

The chain couples TRBV28 to TRBJ2-7, with TRBD1 matching over 8 bases. Trimming at V came to 7 bases and at J to 5 bases, leaving 13 bases not matched to a gene. The CDR3 is 15 residues long. CDR1 and CDR2 (germline): MDHEN, SYDVKM. CDR3 nucleotide sequence: TGTGCCAGCATTACCCCTGGACAGGGTTCCCACGAGCAGTACTTC. It encodes CASITPGQGSHEQYF. Based on the CDR3 plus reference TRBV28 and TRBJ2-7, the full variable domain is DVKVTQSSRYLVKRTGEKVFLECVQDMDHENMFWYRQDPGLGLRLIYFSYDVKMKEKGDIPEGYSVSREKKERFSLILESASTNQTSMYLCASITPGQGSHEQYFGPGTRLTVT.

The rearrangement joins TRBV2 to TRBJ2-7; weak D call: TRBD2 (5 bases). The V gene lost 7 bases and the J gene lost 4 bases, with 11 bases spanning the gap. The CDR3 loop spans 12 amino acids. Germline V lookup: CDR1 SNHLY, CDR2 FYNNEI. For the CDR3, the DNA is TGTGCCAGCACCGGACTTTCTTACGAGCAGTACTTC. Its protein product is CASTGLSYEQYF.

V is TRBV6-4 and J is TRBJ2-2; 9 positions match TRBD1. The CDR3 runs 15 residues. The V gene's germline CDR1 is MRHNA and CDR2 SNTAGT. J lost 2 bases, V lost 6 bases, and 4 bases had no gene match. CDR3: CASSQGQGNTGELFF. The CDR3 DNA reads as TGTGCCAGCAGCCAGGGACAGGGAAACACCGGGGAGCTGTTTTTT.

This clone has a single count. The rearrangement uses TRBV2 and TRBJ1-2; D ambiguous. Trimming removed 1 base at V and 3 bases at J, with 6 bases between. In germline, CDR1 is SNHLY, CDR2 FYNNEI. The CDR3 has 13 residues. The CDR3 sequence is CASSEDSYYGYTF. The CDR3, as DNA: TGTGCCAGCAGTGAAGACTCTTACTATGGCTACACCTTC.

This chain uses TRBV10-3 with TRBJ2-3; D not certain. Germline loops: CDR1 ENHRY, CDR2 SYGVKD. This CDR3 comprises 13 residues. V was shortened by 5 bases and J by 6 bases, with 12 bases between the two germline ends. The CDR3 reads CAISKQETDTQYF. CDR3 DNA: TGTGCCATCAGTAAGCAGGAAACGGATACGCAGTATTTT.

This sequence joins TRBV7-9 and TRBJ1-1; tentative D call: TRBD1 (6 bases). The length of the CDR3 is 13 residues. Trimming cost V 4 bases and J 4 bases, with 10 bases left between them. Germline CDR1 reads SEHNR; CDR2 reads FQNEAQ (reference sequence). The CDR3 protein is CASSSSGVTEAFF. Here the CDR3 DNA reads TGTGCCAGCAGCTCGTCAGGGGTCACTGAAGCTTTCTTT.

This chain joins TRBV6-5 and TRBJ1-5; tentative D call: TRBD1 (5 bases). The CDR3 consists of 12 residues. Germline V gene data show CDR1 as MNHEY and CDR2 as SVGAGI. Trimming removed 8 bases at V and 7 bases at J, with 12 bases between. This CDR3 reads CASEGGAQPQHF. The CDR3, as DNA: TGTGCCAGCGAAGGAGGGGCGCAGCCCCAGCATTTT.

V is TRBV7-3 and J is TRBJ2-1; tentative D call: TRBD1 (5 bases). The germline gives CDR1 SGHTA, CDR2 FQGTGA. This CDR3 region has 12 residues. The V end lost 6 bases, the J end lost 8 bases, and 11 bases lay between the germline ends. DNA for the CDR3: TGTGCCAGCAGTCCCTGGGGCCATGAGCAGTTCTTC. Encoded protein: CASSPWGHEQFF.

The V gene is TRBV2, the J gene TRBJ2-7, with 8 bases that match TRBD1. CDR1 is SNHLY and CDR2 is FYNNEI in the germline V gene. V gave up 8 bases and J gave up 3 bases; unmatched junction bases: 6. This CDR3 comprises 13 residues. The CDR3 is CASLPGQDYEQYF. The DNA of the CDR3 is TGTGCCAGCCTCCCGGGACAGGACTACGAGCAGTACTTC.

This chain connects TRBV4-3 to TRBJ1-2; TRBD1 agrees at 8 bases. The CDR3 covers 12 residues. CDR1 and CDR2 (germline): LGHNA, YSLEER. With V trimmed by 5 bases and J by 5 bases, 1 base remained unmatched. Written as DNA, the CDR3 is TGCGCCAGCAGCACAGGGGGTTATGGCTACACCTTC. Translating it yields CASSTGGYGYTF.

The chain is built from TRBV28 and TRBJ1-5, with D perhaps TRBD1 (6 bases). The CDR3 totals 14 residues. Trimming took off 8 bases at V and 6 bases at J, with 17 bases between the two ends. Germline V gene data show CDR1 as MDHEN and CDR2 as SYDVKM. CDR3 amino acids: CASRPAGAGQPQHF. The CDR3, as DNA: TGTGCCAGCCGGCCGGCGGGGGCGGGTCAGCCCCAGCATTTT.

CDR3: CASSLRRTGPWDGYTF. CDR3 bases: TGTGCCAGCAGTTTACGACGGACAGGGCCCTGGGATGGCTACACCTTC. The gene calls are TRBV27 and TRBJ1-2; 8 bases fit TRBD1. V lost 2 bases, J lost 6 bases, and 11 bases stayed unmatched. The germline CDR1 and CDR2 sequences are MNHEY and SMNVEV (reference sequence). The CDR3 is 16 amino acids.

This clone was seen a few times. This rearrangement joins TRBV7-9 to TRBJ2-7; D not resolved. The CDR3 covers 13 residues. Germline CDR1 SEHNR, CDR2 FQNEAQ (reference sequence). The V gene lost 0 bases and the J gene lost 3 bases, with 6 bases spanning the gap. The CDR3 region has the DNA TGTGCCAGCAGCTTAGCGGGCCGCTACGAGCAGTACTTC. Protein product: CASSLAGRYEQYF.

J is TRBJ2-2 and V is TRBV24-1; 10 nucleotides agree with TRBD1. The CDR3 loop spans 15 amino acids. In germline, CDR1 is KGHDR, CDR2 SFDVKD. V shed 7 bases, J shed 7 bases, and the junction held 8 bases outside the gene matches. CDR3 residues: CATRPGTGDSGELFF. The DNA of the CDR3 is TGTGCCACCAGACCCGGGACAGGGGATAGCGGGGAGCTGTTTTTT.

V gene TRBV27 combines with J gene TRBJ2-2; D might be TRBD2 (5 bases). Trimming stripped 4 bases from V and 6 bases from J, with 21 bases between. Per germline, CDR1 MNHEY and CDR2 SMNVEV (reference sequence). This CDR3 is built from 17 residues. CDR3 nucleotide sequence: TGTGCCAGCAGTTCGTGGACTCTAGGAAAAGGTCCCGGGGAGCTGTTTTTT. It translates to CASSSWTLGKGPGELFF.

V gene TRBV28 combines with J gene TRBJ1-3; tentative D call: TRBD1 (5 bases). With 6 bases removed from V and 7 bases from J, the gap between germline ends came to 10 bases. Germline CDR1 MDHEN, CDR2 SYDVKM. The CDR3 runs 12 residues. CDR3 loop: CASSGGLNTIYF. The CDR3 nucleotides read TGTGCCAGCAGCGGGGGTTTGAACACCATATATTTT. Filled out from reference TRBV28 and TRBJ1-3, the complete variable domain reads DVKVTQSSRYLVKRTGEKVFLECVQDMDHENMFWYRQDPGLGLRLIYFSYDVKMKEKGDIPEGYSVSREKKERFSLILESASTNQTSMYLCASSGGLNTIYFGEGSWLTVV.

V gene TRBV11-2 combines with J gene TRBJ1-6; 7 nucleotides line up with TRBD1. Looked up from germline, CDR1 is SGHAT and CDR2 is FQNNGV. V lost 3 bases and J lost 8; bases outside the gene matches: 10. The CDR3 loop spans 16 amino acids. The CDR3 reads CASSLRSQGRDSPLHF. The CDR3 DNA follows: TGTGCCAGCAGCTTGCGATCACAGGGGAGAGATTCACCCCTCCACTTT.

This chain connects TRBV21-1 to TRBJ1-2; TRBD1 reflects the table's D call only, with no check against the DNA. TRBV21-1 is deemed a pseudogene. The CDR3 runs to 18 residues. In DNA form, the CDR3 reads TGTGCCAGCAGCAAAACCATCCCGGGACAGGGGGCGATGGATGGCTACACCTTC. Protein product: CASSKTIPGQGAMDGYTF.

The chain employs TRBV10-3 and TRBJ2-7; D is possibly TRBD2 (5 bases). V lost 3 bases and J lost 0, with 12 bases in between. Germline CDR1 ENHRY, CDR2 SYGVKD. CDR3 length: 15 amino acids. This CDR3 reads CAISDIQRTSYEQYF. The DNA of the CDR3 is TGTGCCATCAGTGATATCCAGCGGACCTCCTACGAGCAGTACTTC.

The V and J genes are TRBV9 and TRBJ2-5; perhaps TRBD2 as D (5 bases). The V gene's germline CDR1 is SGDLS and CDR2 YYNGEE. The germline V and J ends were trimmed by 8 bases and 2 bases, with 13 bases remaining between them. CDR3 length: 13 residues. CDR3 sequence (DNA): TGTGCCAGTCCTAGCTACCAACAAGAGACCCAGTACTTC. As protein: CASPSYQQETQYF.

The chain is built from TRBV7-8 and TRBJ1-2; 11 nucleotides agree with TRBD1. This CDR3 is 16 amino acids long. Per the germline V gene, CDR1 is SGHVS and CDR2 is FQNEAQ. The V gene end was trimmed by 1 base and the J gene end by 2 bases; junction bases not matched to a gene: 3. The CDR3 region is CASSLERTGGNYGYTF. The DNA of the CDR3 is TGTGCCAGCAGCTTAGAAAGGACAGGGGGCAACTATGGCTACACCTTC.

This chain connects TRBV5-1 to TRBJ2-7, with D maybe TRBD1 (5 bases). Looked up from germline, CDR1 is SGHRS and CDR2 is YFSETQ. Trimming removed 0 bases from V and 5 bases from J, with 9 bases in between. The CDR3 consists of 13 residues. The CDR3 bases are TGCGCCAGCAGCTTGGCGCAGGGTCACGAGCAGTACTTC. Translating gives CASSLAQGHEQYF.

V usage is TRBV27 and J usage is TRBJ1-1; 8 nucleotides line up with TRBD1. This CDR3 contains 15 residues. After removal of 6 bases from V and 3 bases from J, the junction contained 9 bases not matched to a gene. Germline V gives CDR1 MNHEY, CDR2 SMNVEV (reference sequence). CDR3 in DNA: TGTGCCAGCAGGTCGCTTCAGGGGGCCTACACTGAAGCTTTCTTT. As protein: CASRSLQGAYTEAFF.